This TCR beta chain derives from a study of T cell repertoires in cytomegalovirus infection. Study at large: Recently described HLA-C-restricted plus well-studied HLA-B-restricted CMV epitopes were used. Findings of the study overall: Carriers of CMV and the relevant HLA type were discriminated by public TCR beta frequency.

TCRdb reprocessed the reads with MiXCR, giving one entry per CDR3 protein. The table records about 470,000 distinct CDR3 sequences, about 39% of them present only once. The CDR3 spans 16 residues. V lost 6 bases to trimming and J lost 2 bases; unmatched junction nucleotides: 11. Germline V CDR1 and CDR2: SGHAT, FQNNGV. A remark on this clonotype: Its antigen is not identified.

V usage is TRBV11-2 and J usage is TRBJ1-2, with 8 positions matching TRBD1. The sequenced sample was cultured PBMCs, obtained from culture after CMV antigen stimulation. This clonotype was obtained from a human donor in good health (CMV status not recorded). Some clones in this sample may be carry-over from other donors' samples. CDR3 amino acids: CASRGTGWSGNYGYTF. The CDR3 DNA follows: TGTGCCAGCAGGGGGACAGGCTGGAGTGGGAACTATGGCTACACCTTC.